The rows below give T cell receptor beta chains drawn from one sample of a study of identifying expanded T cells in peripheral blood. Measured with immunoSEQ multiplex PCR; TCRdb has only the in-frame clones, and not every one. Among some 54,000 clones listed, approximately 82% were seen once. Specimen: blood. The origin of the receptors is a person aged 18 to 70 in good health. Both conserved end residues are part of each CDR3. Fields, in order: CDR3 protein, CDR3 DNA, CDR3 length, clone size, V gene, J gene, D gene. The D gene is left open where the match is weak. Clone size appears in some rows only: once, few, many, or a class for an expanded clone.

CASRRDWAIQETQYF	TGTGCCAGCAGAAGGGACTGGGCTATTCAAGAGACCCAGTACTTC	15	NA	TRBV5-5	TRBJ2-5	NA
CAIRREGAYNEQFF	TGTGCCATCAGGCGGGAGGGCGCCTACAATGAGCAGTTCTTC	14	NA	TRBV10-3	TRBJ2-1	TRBD2
CASSLGLGNTEAFF	TGTGCCAGCAGCTTGGGCCTTGGGAACACTGAAGCTTTCTTT	14	NA	TRBV7-8	TRBJ1-1	NA
CASSIVAGDQPQHF	TGTGCCAGTAGTATAGTAGCAGGGGATCAGCCCCAGCATTTT	14	NA	TRBV19	TRBJ1-5	NA
CATTSGIYEQYF	TGTGCTACGACTAGCGGGATCTACGAGCAGTACTTC	12	NA	TRBV6-5	TRBJ2-7	TRBD2
CASSLGGYSEAFF	TGTGCCAGCAGTCTCGGTGGGTATAGTGAAGCTTTCTTT	13	NA	TRBV28	TRBJ1-1	NA
CASGAGTTYEQYF	TGTGCTAGTGGTGCCGGGACTACTTACGAGCAGTACTTC	13	NA	TRBV12-5	TRBJ2-7	TRBD2
CASKYGRGGEETQYF	TGTGCCAGCAAGTATGGGCGGGGGGGCGAAGAGACCCAGTACTTC	15	NA	TRBV6-1	TRBJ2-5	TRBD2
CASTSGGGGLAKNIQYF	TGTGCCAGCACTAGCGGGGGAGGCGGCCTCGCCAAAAACATTCAGTACTTC	17	NA	TRBV2	TRBJ2-4	TRBD2
CASSTPQRGDYTGELFF	TGTGCCAGCTCCACCCCGCAGCGGGGGGACTACACCGGGGAGCTGTTTTTT	17	NA	TRBV2	TRBJ2-2	TRBD2
CASSSSGSEQFF	TGTGCCAGTAGTAGCTCTGGCTCTGAGCAGTTCTTC	12	NA	TRBV19	TRBJ2-1	NA
CASSYDGGGEQFF	TGCGCCAGCAGCTATGATGGGGGTGGTGAGCAGTTCTTC	13	NA	TRBV5-1	TRBJ2-1	NA
CASSLSGREGYTF	TGTGCCAGCAGTTTATCAGGCAGGGAGGGCTACACCTTC	13	few	TRBV27	TRBJ1-2	NA
CASNPTSLGATDTQYF	TGCGCCAGCAATCCGACTAGCTTGGGAGCCACAGATACGCAGTATTTT	16	few	TRBV5-1	TRBJ2-3	TRBD2
CASSDMGLGEQYF	TGTGCCAGCAGTGACATGGGGTTAGGCGAGCAGTACTTC	13	once	TRBV25-1	TRBJ2-7	NA
CSVVGRSSYNEQFF	TGCAGCGTTGTAGGGAGGAGCTCCTACAATGAGCAGTTCTTC	14	once	TRBV29-1	TRBJ2-1	NA
CASRKQDLAKNIQYF	TGTGCCAGTAGGAAACAGGACTTAGCCAAAAACATTCAGTACTTC	15	NA	TRBV19	TRBJ2-4	NA
CASSIGGTAANYGYTF	TGTGCCAGTAGTATCGGCGGGACAGCGGCTAACTATGGCTACACCTTC	16	once	TRBV19	TRBJ1-2	TRBD1
CAWSVLGKGQPQHF	TGTGCCTGGAGTGTACTGGGGAAGGGACAGCCCCAGCATTTT	14	NA	TRBV30	TRBJ1-5	NA
CATSEELAKNIQYF	TGCGCCACGAGCGAGGAGCTAGCCAAAAACATTCAGTACTTC	14	NA	TRBV10-2	TRBJ2-4	NA
CASSLVGANEKLFF	TGTGCCAGCAGCTTAGTAGGGGCTAATGAAAAACTGTTTTTT	14	NA	TRBV7-9	TRBJ1-4	NA
CASSAGLASNEQFF	TGTGCCAGCAGCGCGGGACTAGCGAGTAATGAGCAGTTCTTC	14	NA	TRBV9	TRBJ2-1	TRBD2
CASSHQRDKDTQYF	TGTGCCAGCAGCCACCAGCGGGACAAAGATACGCAGTATTTT	14	once	TRBV11-3	TRBJ2-3	NA
CAVGGGTYGYTF	TGTGCTGTAGGTGGAGGAACCTATGGCTACACCTTC	12	NA	TRBV30	TRBJ1-2	NA
CASSVDRGGYGYTF	TGTGCCAGCAGTGTGGACAGGGGGGGCTATGGCTACACCTTC	14	NA	TRBV6-1	TRBJ1-2	TRBD1
CASSEDRGRGPGYGYTF	TGTGCCAGCAGCGAGGACAGGGGTAGGGGCCCAGGCTATGGCTACACCTTC	17	NA	TRBV9	TRBJ1-2	TRBD1
CASRAPQGRRYEQYF	TGTGCCAGCAGGGCGCCACAGGGTAGAAGGTACGAGCAGTACTTC	15	NA	TRBV6-5	TRBJ2-7	NA
CASSFAGESQETQYF	TGCGCCAGCAGCTTCGCGGGCGAAAGTCAAGAGACCCAGTACTTC	15	NA	TRBV5-1	TRBJ2-5	NA
CASTSQRGNTEAFF	TGTGCCAGCACCTCTCAAAGGGGGAACACTGAAGCTTTCTTT	14	once	TRBV6-1	TRBJ1-1	NA
CASSQTPNPGDTQYF	TGTGCCAGCAGCCAAACCCCAAATCCGGGGGATACGCAGTATTTT	15	few	TRBV14	TRBJ2-3	NA
CASSPVGNYGYTF	TGTGCCAGCAGCCCGGTCGGGAACTATGGCTACACCTTC	13	NA	TRBV7-2	TRBJ1-2	NA
CASSSDRNQETQYF	TGTGCCAGCAGCTCGGACAGGAACCAAGAGACCCAGTACTTC	14	few	TRBV7-9	TRBJ2-5	TRBD1
CASSLVTYEQYF	TGTGCCAGCAGCCTAGTCACCTACGAGCAGTACTTC	12	NA	TRBV7-2	TRBJ2-7	NA
CASSLARGLGNTIYF	TGTGCCAGCAGCTTGGCAAGGGGACTAGGAAACACCATATATTTT	15	few	TRBV5-5	TRBJ1-3	NA
CASSILARDSYEQYF	TGTGCCAGTAGTATCCTCGCTAGGGACTCATACGAGCAGTACTTC	15	NA	TRBV19	TRBJ2-7	NA
CASSLTIPGTWETQYF	TGTGCCAGCAGCTTAACGATCCCAGGGACTTGGGAGACCCAGTACTTC	16	NA	TRBV7-3	TRBJ2-5	NA
CAGGRGASYNEQFF	TGTGCCGGCGGCAGGGGAGCTTCTTACAATGAGCAGTTCTTC	14	once	TRBV6-1	TRBJ2-1	NA
CASSGVAGYYGYTF	TGTGCCAGCAGCGGGGTCGCGGGTTACTATGGCTACACCTTC	14	NA	TRBV7-9	TRBJ1-2	NA
CASSLQAGGTDTQYF	TGTGCCAGCAGCTTGCAAGCGGGGGGCACAGATACGCAGTATTTT	15	NA	TRBV7-9	TRBJ2-3	TRBD2
CASSLGQSYGYTF	TGCGCCAGCAGCTTGGGACAGTCCTATGGCTACACCTTC	13	NA	TRBV5-1	TRBJ1-2	NA